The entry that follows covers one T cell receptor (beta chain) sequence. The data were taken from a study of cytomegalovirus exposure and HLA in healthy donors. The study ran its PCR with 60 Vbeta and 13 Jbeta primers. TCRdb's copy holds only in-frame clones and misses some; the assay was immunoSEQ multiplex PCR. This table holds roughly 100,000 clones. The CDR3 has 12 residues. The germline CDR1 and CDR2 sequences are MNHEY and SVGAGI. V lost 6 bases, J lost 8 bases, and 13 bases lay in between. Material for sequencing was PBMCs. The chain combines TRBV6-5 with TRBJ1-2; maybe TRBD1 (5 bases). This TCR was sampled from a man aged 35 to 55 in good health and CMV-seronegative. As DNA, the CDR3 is TGTGCCAGCAGCTCAGGGCGACGCGGCTACACCTTC. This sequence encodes CASSSGRRGYTF.